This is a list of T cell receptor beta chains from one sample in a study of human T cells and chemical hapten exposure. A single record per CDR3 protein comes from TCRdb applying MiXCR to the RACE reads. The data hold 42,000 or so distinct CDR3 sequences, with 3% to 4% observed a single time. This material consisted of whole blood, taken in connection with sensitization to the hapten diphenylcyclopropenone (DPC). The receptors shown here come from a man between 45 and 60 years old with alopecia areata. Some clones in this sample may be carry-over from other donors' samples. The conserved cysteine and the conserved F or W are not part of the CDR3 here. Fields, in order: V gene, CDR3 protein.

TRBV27,ASSFRGTSNPSSYNEQF
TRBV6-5,ASSYSTDSSYEQY
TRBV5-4,ASSSRTSPLGTQY
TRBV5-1,ASSSGTYNEQF
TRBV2,ASSGGLNTGELF
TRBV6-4,ASSDSLVGEQF
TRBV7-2,ASSLTGQGPYEQY
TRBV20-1,SAPGAGGAF
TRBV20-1,SARDWGLNTEAF
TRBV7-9,ASSLISTDTQY
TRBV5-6,ASSLGLAPDEQF
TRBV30,AWSRWTGGNEQY
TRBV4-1,ASSQDSTAESQPQH
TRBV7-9,ASSFTSGTVNEQF
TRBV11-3,ASSQGPVSSGNTIY
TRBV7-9,ASSEGAGEQY
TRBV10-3,AISESIGIQYEQY
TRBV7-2,ASSRDRSTDTQY
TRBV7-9,ASSLPDRYEQY
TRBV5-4,ASSLPIGASGNTIY
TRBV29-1,SFLREGSTDTQY
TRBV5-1,ASSLAPPTSTDTQY
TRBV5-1,ASSLGRGGETQY
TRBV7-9,ASSQDRAWGEQF
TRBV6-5,ASSPRTSGTWF
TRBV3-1,ASSQVDRGTSNYGYT
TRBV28,ASSFRQSNTGELF
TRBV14,ASSQGGYEQY
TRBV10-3,AISSGTVNEKLF
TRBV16,ASRTAHSNEKLF
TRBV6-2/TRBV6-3,ASRQGAASYSNQPQH
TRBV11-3,ASSLLAGAGDTQY
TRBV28,ASSFRMGRSNQPQH
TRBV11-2,ASSPGRDEQY
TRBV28,ASSFEDRSYEQY
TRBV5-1,ASSGTRYGYT
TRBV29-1,SVNRGGSGNTIY
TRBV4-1,ASSQEGSLNTEAF
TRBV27,ASGKGGYNSPLH
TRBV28,ASNRPNGYTDTQY
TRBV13,ASSPPPAESTDTQY
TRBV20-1,SARRGEQLYNEQF
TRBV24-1,ATSDSTGIGNEQF
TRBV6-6,ASSPGYGYGYT
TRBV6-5,ASSYGTESYGYT
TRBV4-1,ASSQPGQRSYNEQF
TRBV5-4,ASSSASHTDTQY
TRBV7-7,ASSSGSGAAHNEQF
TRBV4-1,ASSHLSGSSPYEQY